This T cell receptor beta chain appears in the sequencing data of a study of Ad26.COV2.S vaccination and SARS-CoV-2 variants. This table comes from immunoSEQ multiplex PCR, and its TCRdb copy is limited to in-frame clones, with some not included. Altogether a few hundred thousand clones are present, roughly 87% being singletons, with the ten largest covering less than 3.5%. Specified treatment: some 20 received Ad26.COV2.S at low or high dose, single or two shots; 5 received placebo; per-sample allocation not given. Vaccine and placebo recipients were sampled on day 63 after the first injection. Germline values: CDR1 SGHRS, CDR2 YFSETQ. The CDR3 consists of 15 residues. J was trimmed by 5 bases and V by 0 bases; bases with no gene match: 5.

The sequencing used peripheral blood, collected in a trial of Ad26.COV2.S vaccine versus placebo. The genes are TRBV5-1 and TRBJ2-5; 9 nucleotides match TRBD1. The sequence came from a person between 18 and 65 years old who received the Ad26.COV2.S COVID-19 vaccine or a placebo. The CDR3 coding sequence is TGCGCCAGCAGCTTGGTACAGGGGGCGGGGGAGACCCAGTACTTC. Residues: CASSLVQGAGETQYF.